What follows describes a single TCR beta chain. The antigen remains undetermined. This CDR3 is 12 amino acids long. V shed 7 bases and J shed 4 bases, with 10 bases lying between them. Per germline, CDR1 LNHDA and CDR2 SQIVND (reference sequence). Both 60 Vbeta primers and 13 Jbeta primers went into the PCR. Using immunoSEQ multiplex PCR, the repertoire was profiled, and TCRdb retains in-frame clones only, with some absent. The table has approximately 75,000 clones, 60% to 75% seen once. The sample is drawn from a study of cytomegalovirus exposure and HLA in healthy donors. Study information: The Caucasian-associated ancestry cluster held less than 85% of 350 to 450 genotyped donors. Findings and caveats of the study: Accurate prediction of HLA-A and HLA-B alleles (for most subjects) was reportedly achieved from TCR beta sequences. Most TCR sequences were uncommon, yet certain public TCRs appeared in many donors. Using a false discovery rate of 0.05, a later analysis showed that 15,000 to 20,000 TCR beta sequences were associated with HLA alleles.

The specimen sequenced was PBMCs. This chain connects TRBV19 to TRBJ1-1; no clear D. The TCR sequence derives from a woman aged 55-69 years in good health and CMV-seropositive. CDR3 DNA: TGTGCCAGTACCCGAACAAGCACTGAAGCTTTCTTT. Amino acid sequence: CASTRTSTEAFF.